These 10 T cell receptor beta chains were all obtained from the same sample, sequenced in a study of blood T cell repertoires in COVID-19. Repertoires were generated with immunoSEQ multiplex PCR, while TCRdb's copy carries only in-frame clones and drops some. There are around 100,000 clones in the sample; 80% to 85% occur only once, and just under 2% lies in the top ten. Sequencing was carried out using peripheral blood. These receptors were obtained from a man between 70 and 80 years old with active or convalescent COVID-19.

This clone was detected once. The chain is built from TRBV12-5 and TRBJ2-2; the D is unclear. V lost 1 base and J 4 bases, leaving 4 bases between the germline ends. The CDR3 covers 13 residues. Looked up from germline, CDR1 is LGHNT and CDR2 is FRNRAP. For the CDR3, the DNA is TGTGCTAGTGGTTTGGGCAGCACCGGGGAGCTGTTTTTT. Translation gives CASGLGSTGELFF.

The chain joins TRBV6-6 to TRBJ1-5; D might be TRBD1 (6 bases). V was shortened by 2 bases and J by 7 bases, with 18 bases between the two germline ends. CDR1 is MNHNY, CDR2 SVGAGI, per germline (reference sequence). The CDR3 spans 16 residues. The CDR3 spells CASSYPRGGRFQPQHF. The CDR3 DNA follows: TGTGCCAGCAGTTACCCGAGGGGGGGGCGATTCCAGCCCCAGCATTTT.

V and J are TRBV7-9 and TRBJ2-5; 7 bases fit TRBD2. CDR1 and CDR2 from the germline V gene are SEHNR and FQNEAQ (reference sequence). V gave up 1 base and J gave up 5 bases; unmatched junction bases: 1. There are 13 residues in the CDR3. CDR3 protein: CASSLVGGETQYF. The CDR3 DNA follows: TGTGCCAGCAGCTTAGTCGGGGGGGAGACCCAGTACTTC.

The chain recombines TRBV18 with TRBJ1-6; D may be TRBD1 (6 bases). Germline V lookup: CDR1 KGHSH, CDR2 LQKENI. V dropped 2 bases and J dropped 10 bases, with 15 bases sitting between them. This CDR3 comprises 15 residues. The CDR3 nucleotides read TGTGCCAGCTCACCATTTCGAGGGGGAGACTCACCCCTCCACTTT. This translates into CASSPFRGGDSPLHF.

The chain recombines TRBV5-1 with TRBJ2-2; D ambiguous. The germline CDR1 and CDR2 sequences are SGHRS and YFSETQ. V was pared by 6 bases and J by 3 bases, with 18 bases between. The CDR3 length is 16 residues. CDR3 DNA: TGCGCCAGCAACTCCTCCCCAGGTACCGACACCGGGGAGCTGTTTTTT. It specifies CASNSSPGTDTGELFF.

CDR3 region: CASTSSFANTGELFF. The CDR3 region has the DNA TGTGCCAGCACCTCCTCGTTCGCGAACACCGGGGAGCTGTTTTTT. The chain links TRBV28 to TRBJ2-2; D is unresolved. Trimming stripped 7 bases from V and 0 bases from J, with 12 bases between. Per the germline V gene, CDR1 is MDHEN and CDR2 is SYDVKM. The CDR3 is 15 residues long.

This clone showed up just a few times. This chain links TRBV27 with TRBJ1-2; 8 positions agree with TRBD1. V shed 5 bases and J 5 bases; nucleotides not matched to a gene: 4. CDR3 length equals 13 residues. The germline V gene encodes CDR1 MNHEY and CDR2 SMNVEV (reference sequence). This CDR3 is CASSPDRGYGYTF. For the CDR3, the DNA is TGTGCCAGCAGTCCAGACAGGGGTTATGGCTACACCTTC.

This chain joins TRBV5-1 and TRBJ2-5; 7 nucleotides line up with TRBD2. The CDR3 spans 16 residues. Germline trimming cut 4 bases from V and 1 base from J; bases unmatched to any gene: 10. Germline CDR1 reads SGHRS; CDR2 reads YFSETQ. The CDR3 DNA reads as TGCGCCAGCAGCGCGAACCCTAGCGGCCCCCAAGAGACCCAGTACTTC. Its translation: CASSANPSGPQETQYF.

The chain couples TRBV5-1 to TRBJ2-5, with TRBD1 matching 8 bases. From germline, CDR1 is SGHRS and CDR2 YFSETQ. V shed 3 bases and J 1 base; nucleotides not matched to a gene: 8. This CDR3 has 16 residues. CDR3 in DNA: TGCGCCAGCAGCTGGTCCGGGACAGGAGTCCAAGAGACCCAGTACTTC. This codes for CASSWSGTGVQETQYF. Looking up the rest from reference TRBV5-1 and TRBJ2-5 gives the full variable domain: KAGVTQTPRYLIKTRGQQVTLSCSPISGHRSVSWYQQTPGQGLQFLFEYFSETQRNKGNFPGRFSGRQFSNSRSEMNVSTLELGDSALYLCASSWSGTGVQETQYFGPGTRLLVL.

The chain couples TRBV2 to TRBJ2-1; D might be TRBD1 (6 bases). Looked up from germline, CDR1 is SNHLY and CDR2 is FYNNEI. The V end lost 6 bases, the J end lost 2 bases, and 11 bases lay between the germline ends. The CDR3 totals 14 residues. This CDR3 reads CASSEQGAYNEQFF. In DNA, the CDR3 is TGTGCCAGCAGCGAACAGGGCGCCTACAATGAGCAGTTCTTC. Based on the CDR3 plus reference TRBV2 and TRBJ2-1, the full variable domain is EPEVTQTPSHQVTQMGQEVILRCVPISNHLYFYWYRQILGQKVEFLVSFYNNEISEKSEIFDDQFSVERPDGSNFTLKIRSTKLEDSAMYFCASSEQGAYNEQFFGPGTRLTVL.